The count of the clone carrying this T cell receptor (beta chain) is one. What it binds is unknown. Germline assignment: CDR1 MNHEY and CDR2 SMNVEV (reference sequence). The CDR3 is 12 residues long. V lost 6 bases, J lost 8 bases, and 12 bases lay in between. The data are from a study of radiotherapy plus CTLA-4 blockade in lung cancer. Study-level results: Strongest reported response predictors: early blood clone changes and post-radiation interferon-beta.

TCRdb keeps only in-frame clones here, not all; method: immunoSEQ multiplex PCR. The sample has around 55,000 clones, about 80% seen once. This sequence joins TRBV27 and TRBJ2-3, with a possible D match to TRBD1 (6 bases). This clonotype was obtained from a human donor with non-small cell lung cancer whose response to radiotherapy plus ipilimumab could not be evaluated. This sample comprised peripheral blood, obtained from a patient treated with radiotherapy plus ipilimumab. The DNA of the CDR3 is TGTGCCAGCAGCCCCGTAGGGGGTACGCAGTATTTT. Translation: CASSPVGGTQYF.